The 8 T cell receptor beta chains given below trace back to one sample, sequenced in a study of T cell repertoires in cytomegalovirus infection. TCRdb reanalysed the reads using MiXCR and keeps one entry per CDR3 protein. The sample lists 490,000 or so distinct CDR3 sequences; 11% were seen once. The sample taken for sequencing was PBMCs. These receptors all stem from a human donor in good health (CMV status not recorded). Some clones in this sample may be carry-over from other donors' samples.

The sample holds one count of this clonotype. V gene TRBV4-3 combines with J gene TRBJ2-1; no clear D gene. Trimming pared 1 base from V and 8 bases from J, leaving 12 bases between. The CDR3 is 14 amino acids. CDR1 LGHNA and CDR2 YSLEER come from the germline V gene. CDR3 protein: CASSQVDLRYEQFF. In DNA, the CDR3 is TGCGCCAGCAGCCAAGTGGACCTCCGGTATGAGCAGTTCTTC.

The table lists this clonotype with many counts. This chain connects TRBV7-8 to TRBJ2-5; 8 nucleotides match TRBD2. There are 15 residues in the CDR3. V shed 3 bases and J 3 bases; nucleotides not matched to a gene: 6. The germline V gene encodes CDR1 SGHVS and CDR2 FQNEAQ. The CDR3 DNA sequence: TGTGCCAGCAGCTTGAGCGGGAGAGTGGAAGAGACCCAGTACTTC. It yields the protein CASSLSGRVEETQYF.

The chain uses TRBV15 and TRBJ2-7; D perhaps matches TRBD2 (5 bases). V lost 3 bases to trimming and J lost 2 bases, with 8 bases between them. CDR1 LNHNV and CDR2 YYDKDF come from the germline V gene (reference sequence). This CDR3 comprises 13 residues. The CDR3 DNA follows: TGTGCCACCAGCAGGGACTTGACCTACGAGCAGTACTTC. Its protein product is CATSRDLTYEQYF.

This clonotype appeared many times. The V gene is TRBV7-9, the J gene TRBJ2-7; TRBD1 matches at 7 bases. The CDR3 runs 16 residues. Germline trimming cut 2 bases from V and 2 bases from J; bases unmatched to any gene: 9. CDR1 and CDR2 (germline): SEHNR, FQNEAQ (reference sequence). CDR3: CASSLRGGTVAYEQYF. The CDR3 DNA is TGTGCCAGCAGCTTACGGGGTGGGACAGTCGCCTACGAGCAGTACTTC. Filled out from reference TRBV7-9 and TRBJ2-7, the complete variable domain reads DTGVSQNPRHKITKRGQNVTFRCDPISEHNRLYWYRQTLGQGPEFLTYFQNEAQLEKSRLLSDRFSAERPKGSFSTLEIQRTEQGDSAMYLCASSLRGGTVAYEQYFGPGTRLTVT.

This clonotype was seen ten or more times. This chain connects TRBV7-2 to TRBJ2-7, with unresolved D. CDR1 and CDR2 from the germline V gene are SGHTA and FQGNSA. This CDR3 has 15 residues. V lost 4 bases and J lost 7, with 20 bases in between. CDR3 nucleotides: TGTGCCAGCAGCTCTATGCGCGGTAAGCTCGGGGAGCAGTACTTC. Encoded protein: CASSSMRGKLGEQYF.

This clonotype was observed many times. The V call is TRBV7-9, the J call TRBJ2-3; 12 bases fit TRBD2. Trimming cost V 1 base and J 4 bases; bases outside gene matches: 6. Per germline, CDR1 SEHNR and CDR2 FQNEAQ (reference sequence). This CDR3 spans 17 amino acids. CDR3 in amino acids: CASSLVVRLAGADTQYF. The CDR3 nucleotides read TGTGCCAGCAGCTTAGTAGTGAGACTAGCGGGAGCAGATACGCAGTATTTT. The whole variable domain, remainder taken from reference TRBV7-9 and TRBJ2-3, is DTGVSQNPRHKITKRGQNVTFRCDPISEHNRLYWYRQTLGQGPEFLTYFQNEAQLEKSRLLSDRFSAERPKGSFSTLEIQRTEQGDSAMYLCASSLVVRLAGADTQYFGPGTRLTVL.

The chain joins TRBV2 to TRBJ2-3; a possible D gene is TRBD2 (7 bases). The germline gives CDR1 SNHLY, CDR2 FYNNEI. V was shortened by 7 bases and J by 3 bases, with 17 bases between the two germline ends. The CDR3 is 15 residues long. The CDR3, as DNA: TGTGCCAGCAATGGGGGGGGCGCATCGACAGATACGCAGTATTTT. Amino acid sequence: CASNGGGASTDTQYF. The complete variable domain, with remaining parts taken from reference TRBV2 and TRBJ2-3, reads EPEVTQTPSHQVTQMGQEVILRCVPISNHLYFYWYRQILGQKVEFLVSFYNNEISEKSEIFDDQFSVERPDGSNFTLKIRSTKLEDSAMYFCASNGGGASTDTQYFGPGTRLTVL.

A few counts support this clonotype. This sequence joins TRBV12-3 or TRBV12-4 and TRBJ2-1; 12 bases match TRBD2. Trimming removed 6 bases from V and 10 bases from J; junction bases left unmatched: 13. This CDR3 is built from 16 residues. CDR3 sequence reads: CASRSSGGGLYREQFF. The CDR3 DNA reads as TGTGCCAGCAGGTCTAGCGGGGGGGGACTCTACAGGGAGCAGTTCTTC.